This T cell receptor beta chain was sequenced during a study of cytotoxic CD8 clonotypes in ibrutinib-treated CLL. Study at large: Response material was collected after a median about 12 months of treatment, range 6 to 36. Overall study results and limits: T-cell clonality at baseline went above that of age-matched healthy donors and rose and fell with circulating CD8+ T-cell counts.

A 1 in 200,000 to 1 in 1 million T cell depth was the sequencing target. Sequencing used immunoSEQ multiplex PCR; TCRdb keeps in-frame clones, though not all of them. The sample lists 40,000 or so clones, just over 70% occurring once. About this clone itself: Its target is not known.

CDR3 length equals 16 residues. CDR1 and CDR2 (germline): SGDLS, YYNGEE. V was pared by 3 bases and J by 6 bases, with 7 bases of the junction left unmatched. This sequence originates from a human donor with chronic lymphocytic leukemia. The material was PBMCs, obtained at disease progression, from a patient treated with ibrutinib. This chain links TRBV9 with TRBJ2-3; 13 nucleotides match TRBD2. CDR3 loop: CASSASGGLAGDTQYF. CDR3 sequence (DNA): TGTGCCAGCAGCGCCAGCGGGGGACTAGCGGGGGATACGCAGTATTTT.